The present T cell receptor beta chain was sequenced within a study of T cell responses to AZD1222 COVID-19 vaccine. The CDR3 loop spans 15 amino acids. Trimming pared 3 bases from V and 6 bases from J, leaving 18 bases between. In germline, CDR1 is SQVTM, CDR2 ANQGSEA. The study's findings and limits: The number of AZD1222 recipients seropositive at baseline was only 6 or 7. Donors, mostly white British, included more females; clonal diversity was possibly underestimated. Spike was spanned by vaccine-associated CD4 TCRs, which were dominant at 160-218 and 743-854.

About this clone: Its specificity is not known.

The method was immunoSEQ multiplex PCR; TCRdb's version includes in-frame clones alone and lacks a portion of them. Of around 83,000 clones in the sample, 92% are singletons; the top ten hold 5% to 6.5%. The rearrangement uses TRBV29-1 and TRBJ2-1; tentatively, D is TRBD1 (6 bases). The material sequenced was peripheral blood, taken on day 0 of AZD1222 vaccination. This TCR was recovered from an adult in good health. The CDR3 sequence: CSVDQGRPGINEQFF. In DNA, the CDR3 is TGCAGCGTTGATCAGGGGCGCCCGGGAATCAATGAGCAGTTCTTC.